One sample yielded the 24 T cell receptor beta chains listed below, sequenced in a study of cytomegalovirus exposure and HLA in healthy donors. This PCR relied on a set of 60 Vbeta primers and 13 Jbeta primers. The table came from immunoSEQ multiplex PCR; TCRdb's copy has only in-frame clones and leaves some out. Listed are about 200,000 clones; roughly 1.2% falls within the top ten. Sequenced input: PBMCs. Receptors were obtained from a girl aged 2 to 10 in good health and CMV-seropositive.

This chain connects TRBV9 to TRBJ2-1; 8 bases are shared with TRBD2. CDR1 and CDR2 (germline): SGDLS, YYNGEE. V was pared by 3 bases and J by 4 bases, with 12 bases of the junction left unmatched. CDR3 length: 17 residues. The CDR3 region has the DNA TGTGCCAGCAGCGCCCCCCGGGGGGGCGCAACGTACAATGAGCAGTTCTTC. It encodes CASSAPRGGATYNEQFF.

The V and J genes are TRBV27 and TRBJ1-6; 7 nucleotides match TRBD1. Germline V gene sequence: CDR1 MNHEY, CDR2 SMNVEV (reference sequence). CDR3 length equals 16 residues. V lost 0 bases to trimming and J lost 7 bases; unmatched junction nucleotides: 6. For the CDR3, the DNA is TGTGCCAGCAGTTTATCGGGGGGACAGCCCAATTCACCCCTCCACTTT. It encodes CASSLSGGQPNSPLHF.

The chain carries TRBV28 and TRBJ1-5, with 8 bases identical to TRBD1. Germline trimming cut 2 bases from V and 7 bases from J; bases unmatched to any gene: 4. The CDR3 extends over 14 amino acids. The germline CDR1 and CDR2 sequences are MDHEN and SYDVKM. DNA for the CDR3: TGTGCCAGCAGTTTAGGACAGGGCTGGCAGCCCCAGCATTTT. Residues: CASSLGQGWQPQHF.

The V gene is TRBV7-9, the J gene TRBJ2-2; D gene ambiguous. Germline V gene data show CDR1 as SEHNR and CDR2 as FQNEAQ (reference sequence). With 2 bases removed from V and 5 bases from J, the gap between germline ends came to 6 bases. The CDR3 has 13 amino acids. CDR3 nucleotide sequence: TGTGCCAGCAGCTTATCGGGTACCGGGGAGCTGTTTTTT. It encodes CASSLSGTGELFF.

The chain recombines TRBV27 with TRBJ2-3; TRBD2 matches 16 bases. The CDR3 has 17 residues. From germline, CDR1 is MNHEY and CDR2 SMNVEV (reference sequence). Trimming cost V 3 bases and J 6 bases; bases outside gene matches: 6. For the CDR3, the DNA is TGTGCCAGCAGTTTTGGGACTAGCGGGAGGGCCGGGGATACGCAGTATTTT. This encodes CASSFGTSGRAGDTQYF.

The rearrangement joins TRBV27 to TRBJ2-5; TRBD1 matches at 7 bases. The CDR3 spans 15 residues. J lost 3 bases, V lost 3 bases, and 7 bases had no gene match. Germline CDR1 MNHEY, CDR2 SMNVEV (reference sequence). The CDR3 nucleotides are TGTGCCAGCAGTTTGGTTGGGCAGGGGGAAGAGACCCAGTACTTC. Translating gives CASSLVGQGEETQYF.

This chain uses TRBV7-9 with TRBJ2-1; 8 bases are shared with TRBD2. This CDR3 spans 14 amino acids. Germline CDR1 SEHNR, CDR2 FQNEAQ (reference sequence). J lost 5 bases, V lost 3 bases, and 3 bases had no gene match. This CDR3 reads CASSLAGGHNEQFF. The CDR3, as DNA: TGTGCCAGCAGCTTGGCGGGAGGACACAATGAGCAGTTCTTC.

The chain is built from TRBV7-9 and TRBJ2-1; a weak D match, TRBD1 (6 bases). Germline values: CDR1 SEHNR, CDR2 FQNEAQ (reference sequence). This CDR3 has 14 amino acids. The germline V and J ends were trimmed by 6 bases and 7 bases, with 16 bases remaining between them. CDR3: CASRTTGELNEQFF. The CDR3 DNA sequence: TGTGCCAGCAGAACGACAGGAGAATTAAATGAGCAGTTCTTC.

V is TRBV15 and J is TRBJ2-7; unclear D gene. The CDR3 has 13 amino acids. Per germline, CDR1 LNHNV and CDR2 YYDKDF (reference sequence). The V end lost 0 bases, the J end lost 3 bases, and 6 bases lay between the germline ends. CDR3 in amino acids: CATSRDSSYEQYF. CDR3 nucleotides: TGTGCCACCAGCAGAGATAGTAGCTACGAGCAGTACTTC. Complete variable domain (other parts from reference TRBV15 and TRBJ2-7): DAMVIQNPRYQVTQFGKPVTLSCSQTLNHNVMYWYQQKSSQAPKLLFHYYDKDFNNEADTPDNFQSRRPNTSFCFLDIRSPGLGDTAMYLCATSRDSSYEQYFGPGTRLTVT.

This chain joins TRBV5-4 and TRBJ2-2; D call uncertain. In germline, CDR1 is SGHNT, CDR2 YYREEE (reference sequence). Between the trimmed V and J ends, which lost 0 bases and 4 bases, there was a span of 10 bases. This CDR3 spans 15 amino acids. The CDR3: CASSLGWAGTGELFF. The CDR3, as DNA: TGTGCCAGCAGCTTGGGGTGGGCAGGCACCGGGGAGCTGTTTTTT.

This chain links TRBV27 with TRBJ2-3; TRBD1 aligns across 8 bases. Trimming removed 1 base from V and 3 bases from J; junction bases left unmatched: 3. There are 15 residues in the CDR3. Germline V lookup: CDR1 MNHEY, CDR2 SMNVEV (reference sequence). CDR3 amino acids: CASSLFRGRTDTQYF. For the CDR3, the DNA is TGTGCCAGCAGTTTATTCAGGGGGCGGACAGATACGCAGTATTTT.

The V call is TRBV27, the J call TRBJ2-5, with TRBD2 matching 9 bases. The CDR3 runs to 14 residues. Trimming at V came to 10 bases and at J to 5 bases, leaving 11 bases not matched to a gene. Germline V gene sequence: CDR1 MNHEY, CDR2 SMNVEV (reference sequence). CDR3 sequence (DNA): TGTGCCAACAGCCCCTTAGCGGGAGAGGAGACCCAGTACTTC. It translates to CANSPLAGEETQYF.

The chain recombines TRBV28 with TRBJ2-3, with 9 bases lining up with TRBD1. The length of the CDR3 is 16 residues. V lost 1 base, J lost 6 bases, and 8 bases stayed unmatched. Per the germline V gene, CDR1 is MDHEN and CDR2 is SYDVKM. This CDR3 is CASSLFPRDRADTQYF. Written as DNA, the CDR3 is TGTGCCAGCAGTTTATTTCCCCGGGACAGGGCGGATACGCAGTATTTT.

The chain joins TRBV9 to TRBJ1-6; D is possibly TRBD1 (6 bases). Germline values: CDR1 SGDLS, CDR2 YYNGEE. V was clipped by 0 bases and J by 2 bases, with 15 bases between them. This CDR3 is built from 18 residues. This chain's CDR3 is CASSVDPSRTAYNSPLHF. In nucleotides, the CDR3 is TGTGCCAGCAGCGTAGACCCCTCCCGGACAGCCTATAATTCACCCCTCCACTTT. Using reference TRBV9 and TRBJ1-6 for the parts outside the CDR3, the full variable domain is DSGVTQTPKHLITATGQRVTLRCSPRSGDLSVYWYQQSLDQGLQFLIQYYNGEERAKGNILERFSAQQFPDLHSELNLSSLELGDSALYFCASSVDPSRTAYNSPLHFGNGTRLTVT.

The rearrangement uses TRBV7-6 and TRBJ2-1; tentatively, D is TRBD2 (6 bases). The CDR3 sequence is 16 residues long. V lost 5 bases, J lost 2 bases, and 16 bases lay in between. CDR1 is SGHVS and CDR2 is FNYEAQ in the germline V gene. The CDR3 DNA reads as TGTGCCAGCAGCCTTCAGGCCGGGACTGCCTACAATGAGCAGTTCTTC. Translating gives CASSLQAGTAYNEQFF.

The J gene is TRBJ2-3, the V gene TRBV6-1, with a tentative D call TRBD2 (6 bases). The CDR3 totals 15 residues. Trimming stripped 3 bases from V and 5 bases from J, with 15 bases between. Germline V gives CDR1 MNHNS, CDR2 SASEGT. This CDR3 reads CASSDRDSRVDTQYF. CDR3 nucleotide sequence: TGTGCCAGCAGTGATAGGGACTCGAGGGTAGATACGCAGTATTTT.

The gene calls are TRBV28 and TRBJ1-5, with a weak D call TRBD1 (5 bases). This CDR3 region has 14 residues. The V end was cut by 3 bases, the J end by 7 bases, with 13 bases between. Germline V gene lookup returns CDR1 MDHEN and CDR2 SYDVKM. DNA for the CDR3: TGTGCCAGCAGTTTGGGAGGGGATGGCCAGCCCCAGCATTTT. Translating gives CASSLGGDGQPQHF.

The chain recombines TRBV27 with TRBJ2-5, with 8 bases matching TRBD1. V trimming: 6 bases; J trimming: 4 bases; junction bases outside the gene matches: 7. This CDR3 is 14 amino acids long. CDR1 MNHEY and CDR2 SMNVEV come from the germline V gene (reference sequence). CDR3 in DNA: TGTGCCAGCAGCGAGACAGGGGTGCGAGAGACCCAGTACTTC. As protein: CASSETGVRETQYF.

The genes are TRBV30 and TRBJ1-2, with a tentative D call TRBD1 (6 bases). The CDR3 totals 14 residues. Germline CDR1 and CDR2: GTSNPN and SVGIG (reference sequence). V lost 0 bases and J 0 bases, leaving 8 bases between the germline ends. The CDR3 is CAWSVGGSNYGYTF. The CDR3 bases are TGTGCCTGGAGTGTAGGGGGATCTAACTATGGCTACACCTTC.

J is TRBJ2-1 and V is TRBV29-1; TRBD2 aligns across 12 bases. V shed 1 base, J shed 5 bases, and the junction held 6 bases outside the gene matches. The CDR3 loop spans 16 amino acids. Germline V CDR1 and CDR2: SQVTM, ANQGSEA. The CDR3 loop is CSVEGRTSGIHNEQFF. The CDR3 DNA reads as TGCAGCGTTGAAGGGAGGACTAGCGGGATTCACAATGAGCAGTTCTTC.

This rearrangement joins TRBV7-6 to TRBJ2-2, with D perhaps TRBD2 (6 bases). Germline V CDR1 and CDR2: SGHVS, FNYEAQ. The V gene lost 0 bases and the J gene lost 3 bases, with 8 bases spanning the gap. CDR3 size: 15 residues. The CDR3 nucleotides read TGTGCCAGCAGCTTAGCGGGGGGAGACACCGGGGAGCTGTTTTTT. Protein product: CASSLAGGDTGELFF.

The chain couples TRBV7-2 to TRBJ2-1; 10 nucleotides match TRBD2. The J segment lost 0 bases and the V segment lost 5 bases, leaving 1 base of the junction unmatched. The CDR3 runs 15 residues. Germline V gene sequence: CDR1 SGHTA, CDR2 FQGNSA. The CDR3 spells CASSPSGSSYNEQFF. The CDR3 DNA is TGTGCCAGCAGCCCTAGCGGGAGCTCCTACAATGAGCAGTTCTTC.

The gene calls are TRBV7-9 and TRBJ1-5; D gene ambiguous. Germline assignment: CDR1 SEHNR and CDR2 FQNEAQ (reference sequence). The CDR3 sequence is 13 residues long. Deletions cut 5 bases from V and 2 bases from J, with 7 bases between. CDR3: CASSGAGNQPQHF. CDR3 bases: TGTGCCAGCAGCGGCGCGGGCAATCAGCCCCAGCATTTT.

The V gene is TRBV2, the J gene TRBJ2-7; D gene unclear. Trimming left V 0 bases short and J 6 bases short, with 3 bases between. CDR3 length: 11 amino acids. Germline V CDR1 and CDR2: SNHLY, FYNNEI. The CDR3 loop reads CASSEAREQYF. In DNA, the CDR3 is TGTGCCAGCAGTGAAGCGCGCGAGCAGTACTTC. The full variable domain, its missing parts supplied by reference TRBV2 and TRBJ2-7, is EPEVTQTPSHQVTQMGQEVILRCVPISNHLYFYWYRQILGQKVEFLVSFYNNEISEKSEIFDDQFSVERPDGSNFTLKIRSTKLEDSAMYFCASSEAREQYFGPGTRLTVT.